Below are 5 T cell receptor beta chains sequenced from a single sample in a study of T-cell memory formation after mild COVID-19. TCRdb independently ran MiXCR on the 5' RACE reads; one entry per CDR3 protein. The sample lists about 620,000 distinct CDR3 sequences, roughly 18% occurring once. Sequenced input: PBMCs or a T cell subset sorted from them (not recorded which). These receptor sequences come from an adult woman who had mild COVID-19 (a few samples of this study predate the infection). Cell type and time point are not known.

The chain employs TRBV20-1 and TRBJ2-5; 8 positions agree with TRBD2. This CDR3 is built from 14 residues. The trim removed 0 bases at V and 4 bases at J, leaving 4 bases unmatched. The germline CDR1 and CDR2 sequences are DFQATT and SNEGSKA (reference sequence). This chain's CDR3 is CSARDLAGGETQYF. CDR3 DNA: TGCAGTGCTAGAGATTTGGCGGGAGGAGAGACCCAGTACTTC.

The rearrangement links TRBV5-6 to TRBJ2-7; no definite D call. Germline V gene sequence: CDR1 SGHDT, CDR2 YYEEEE. Trimming left V 3 bases short and J 0 bases short, with 19 bases between. CDR3 length: 17 amino acids. The CDR3 nucleotides read TGTGCCAGCAGCTCGGAGATCCTCGGACGCCCCTCCTACGAGCAGTACTTC. This codes for CASSSEILGRPSYEQYF.

The rearrangement uses TRBV6-5 and TRBJ2-3, with a possible D match to TRBD2 (5 bases). The germline V gene encodes CDR1 MNHEY and CDR2 SVGAGI. The CDR3 contains 14 residues. V was cut by 4 bases and J by 5 bases, with 13 bases left in between. CDR3 DNA sequence: TGTGCCAGCAGTTCGTTACGGGGTGAAGATACGCAGTATTTT. Translating gives CASSSLRGEDTQYF.

The V and J genes are TRBV10-3 and TRBJ2-3; D gene unclear. V lost 4 bases and J lost 0, with 5 bases in between. This CDR3 region has 13 residues. Germline V gene lookup returns CDR1 ENHRY and CDR2 SYGVKD. The DNA for the CDR3 is TGTGCCATCAGTGTGGGAAGCACAGATACGCAGTATTTT. Encoded protein: CAISVGSTDTQYF.

The rearrangement links TRBV20-1 to TRBJ2-3; D gene uncertain. Germline V gives CDR1 DFQATT, CDR2 SNEGSKA (reference sequence). The CDR3 sequence is 15 residues long. Trimming pared 0 bases from V and 1 base from J, leaving 11 bases between. The CDR3, as DNA: TGCAGTGCTAGAGATAACCGGAAGGGCACAGATACGCAGTATTTT. It translates to CSARDNRKGTDTQYF.